This entry lists 8 T cell receptor beta chains sequenced from one sample in a study of molecular identifiers for immune sequencing clone quantification. TCRdb reprocessed the PCR reads via MiXCR and lists one record per CDR3 protein. The sample lists about 500,000 distinct CDR3 sequences, over 20% occurring once. Sequences were obtained from naive CD8+ T cells from blood, with Jurkat cell RNA spiked in. The subset here: FACS-sorted CD8+CD4-CCR7+CD45RA+ naive T cells. The receptors derive from a human donor in good health. Some libraries in this study had Jurkat cell RNA spiked in.

This clonotype was seen ten or more times. The chain carries TRBV24-1 and TRBJ2-1; D is perhaps TRBD2 (5 bases). Germline values: CDR1 KGHDR, CDR2 SFDVKD. The CDR3 loop spans 16 amino acids. The V gene lost 6 bases and the J gene lost 0 bases, with 14 bases spanning the gap. The CDR3: CATSPRRTPSYNEQFF. The CDR3 DNA is TGTGCCACCAGTCCTAGGAGGACCCCCTCCTACAATGAGCAGTTCTTC.

This clonotype was seen repeatedly, ten times or more. The chain employs TRBV20-1 and TRBJ2-5, with 14 nucleotides matching TRBD2. Germline loops: CDR1 DFQATT, CDR2 SNEGSKA (reference sequence). CDR3 length equals 19 residues. The V segment lost 0 bases and the J segment 5 bases; nucleotides outside the gene matches: 14. The CDR3 coding sequence is TGCAGTGCTAGAGATCCCGGGGGACTAGCGGGGGCAATACGGGAGACCCAGTACTTC. Protein product: CSARDPGGLAGAIRETQYF.

This clonotype has only a few counts. The V and J genes are TRBV6-5 and TRBJ1-1, with 10 positions matching TRBD1. CDR1 MNHEY and CDR2 SVGAGI come from the germline V gene. The CDR3 runs to 14 residues. Trimming cost V 5 bases and J 6 bases; bases outside gene matches: 6. The CDR3 nucleotides read TGTGCCAGCAGTGAACCGGGACAGGGGTCTGAAGCTTTCTTT. This encodes CASSEPGQGSEAFF.

The V gene is TRBV11-2, the J gene TRBJ2-1; tentatively, D is TRBD2 (5 bases). This CDR3 is 18 amino acids long. The germline V gene has CDR1 SGHAT and CDR2 FQNNGV. V was clipped by 5 bases and J by 2 bases, with 22 bases between them. The CDR3 sequence is CASSPRGSNHPTYNEQFF. CDR3 sequence (DNA): TGTGCCAGCAGCCCCCGGGGTTCAAATCACCCGACCTACAATGAGCAGTTCTTC.

This clonotype was observed at least ten times. The rearrangement joins TRBV9 to TRBJ2-7; 13 nucleotides align to TRBD2. V gave up 4 bases and J gave up 6 bases; unmatched junction bases: 7. Germline values: CDR1 SGDLS, CDR2 YYNGEE. This CDR3 region has 15 residues. CDR3 coding DNA: TGTGCCAGCAGCCCCGGTCGGACTAGCGGGAGCGAGCAGTACTTC. As protein: CASSPGRTSGSEQYF.

At least ten counts were recorded for this clonotype. J is TRBJ2-7 and V is TRBV28, with a tentative D call TRBD1 (5 bases). V was trimmed by 1 base and J by 1 base, leaving 8 bases between them. Germline V gene lookup returns CDR1 MDHEN and CDR2 SYDVKM. The CDR3 length is 14 residues. CDR3 protein: CASSLSRTSYEQYF. DNA for the CDR3: TGTGCCAGCAGTTTATCTCGGACATCCTACGAGCAGTACTTC.

There are many counts of this clonotype. This chain joins TRBV9 and TRBJ2-7; D gene unclear. Germline V lookup: CDR1 SGDLS, CDR2 YYNGEE. There are 13 residues in the CDR3. V was clipped by 0 bases and J by 3 bases, with 7 bases between them. CDR3 bases: TGTGCCAGCAGCGTAGGGGCAAACTACGAGCAGTACTTC. It encodes CASSVGANYEQYF.

This clonotype was seen only a few times. J is TRBJ2-3 and V is TRBV4-3; unclear D gene. The CDR3 totals 14 residues. Trimming shortened V by 3 bases and J by 6 bases, and 13 bases separated the two germline ends. The V gene's germline CDR1 is LGHNA and CDR2 YSLEER. CDR3 sequence reads: CASSQAPNGDTQYF. The CDR3 DNA sequence: TGCGCCAGCAGCCAGGCGCCTAATGGGGATACGCAGTATTTT.